This T cell receptor beta chain was captured in a study of breast tumors, draining lymph nodes, adjacent tissues. Trimming stripped 1 base from V and 0 bases from J, with 9 bases between. Germline V CDR1 and CDR2: LNHNV, YYDKDF (reference sequence). This CDR3 has 15 residues. The lymph nodes were axillary draining lymph nodes from breast cancer patients. This clonotype turned up a few times. The antigen is not known. Study findings and constraints: Tumors had less TCR diversity than lymph nodes, more than nontumor tissue. The data were judged consistent with most tumor T cells coming from lymph node and expanding in tumor. The lymph node origin of tumor T cells was framed as consistent with a hypothesis, not demonstrated. Compared with basal-like, luminal-like tumors shared significantly more repertoire with nontumor tissue.

TCRdb independently ran MiXCR on the multiplex PCR reads; one entry per CDR3 protein. The sample holds 90,000 to 120,000 distinct CDR3 sequences, less than 25% seen once. This rearrangement joins TRBV15 to TRBJ1-1, with a possible D match to TRBD1 (5 bases). This TCR came from a female donor with breast cancer. Some clones in this sample may be carry-over from other donors' samples. The specimen was axillary lymph node tissue. The CDR3 protein is CATSRGAGLNTEAFF. CDR3 in DNA: TGTGCCACCAGCAGAGGCGCAGGGTTGAACACTGAAGCTTTCTTT. Complete variable domain (other parts from reference TRBV15 and TRBJ1-1): DAMVIQNPRYQVTQFGKPVTLSCSQTLNHNVMYWYQQKSSQAPKLLFHYYDKDFNNEADTPDNFQSRRPNTSFCFLDIRSPGLGDTAMYLCATSRGAGLNTEAFFGQGTRLTVV.